Presented here are 26 T cell receptor beta chains from one specimen sequenced in a study of Graves' ophthalmopathy and Graves' hyperthyroidism. Amplified material comprised TCR beta CDR3 regions derived from RNA transcripts. First-round RT-PCR relied on HTBI primers, and a second-round multiplex PCR came next. TCRdb fed the multiplex PCR reads into MiXCR, producing one record per CDR3 protein. There are under 350,000 distinct CDR3 sequences in the sample; 15% to 20% occur only once, and about 12% lies in the top ten. The sequencing sample was made of peripheral blood. These receptors were taken from an adult man with Graves' ophthalmopathy.

Of note for this clonotype: Its ends do not fully match the called genes, so a read error is possible. The chain has TRBV5-1 and TRBJ2-5; D call uncertain. The V gene's germline CDR1 is SGHRS and CDR2 YFSETQ. The CDR3 consists of 13 residues. The CDR3 DNA is TGCGCCAGCAGCTTGGCGGCAGAAGAGACCCTGTACTTC. It encodes CASSLAAEETLYF.

Points on this clonotype: One base away lies a much larger clone, so this may be a sequencing read error. The chain joins TRBV7-2 to TRBJ1-6, with D possibly TRBD1 on 5 matching bases. Germline V gene sequence: CDR1 SGHTA, CDR2 FQGNSA. CDR3 length equals 15 residues. The CDR3 loop is CASSLVYLGDSSLHF. Here the CDR3 DNA reads TGTGCCAGCAGCTTAGTATACCTGGGGGATTCATCCCTCCACTTT.

The table lists this clonotype with a few counts. The chain recombines TRBV6-1 with TRBJ1-6; D gene unclear. V was clipped by 0 bases and J by 9 bases, with 6 bases between them. This CDR3 is built from 13 residues. Germline V gene lookup returns CDR1 MNHNS and CDR2 SASEGT. The CDR3 sequence: CASSEASLSPLHF. CDR3 in DNA: TGTGCCAGCAGTGAAGCCTCTCTTTCACCCCTCCACTTT.

This clonotype has ten or more counts. CDR3 DNA sequence: TGTGCCAGCAGTGACGTCACCATGACCCAGCATTTT. This codes for CASSDVTMTQHF. The gene calls are TRBV2 and TRBJ1-5, with D uncertain. Trimming left V 3 bases short and J 11 bases short, with 11 bases between. The CDR3 sequence is 12 residues long. Germline CDR1 and CDR2: SNHLY and FYNNEI.

This clonotype was observed at least ten times. The V call is TRBV7-2, the J call TRBJ1-5, with D uncertain. Germline-derived CDR1 and CDR2 are SGHTA and FQGNSA. Trimming took 3 bases from V and 9 from J, leaving 15 bases between them. The CDR3 consists of 14 residues. CDR3: CASSFPGRDAPQHF. CDR3 nucleotides: TGTGCCAGCAGCTTCCCGGGGAGGGATGCGCCCCAGCATTTT.

In its sample, this clonotype was seen a few times. This rearrangement joins TRBV12-3 or TRBV12-4 to TRBJ1-6; 7 bases are shared with TRBD1. V lost 6 bases and J lost 7; bases outside the gene matches: 6. The CDR3 length is 14 residues. The CDR3 DNA follows: TGTGCCAGCAGACGGGACAGCAACAATTCACCCCTCCACTTT. It specifies CASRRDSNNSPLHF.

Many counts were recorded for this clonotype. The chain joins TRBV9 to TRBJ2-1; 8 nucleotides agree with TRBD2. The CDR3 loop spans 14 amino acids. J lost 6 bases, V lost 4 bases, and 6 bases had no gene match. Germline assignment: CDR1 SGDLS and CDR2 YYNGEE. In DNA form, the CDR3 reads TGTGCCAGCAGCCCCCGACTAGCGACCAATGAGCAGTTCTTC. This codes for CASSPRLATNEQFF. Full variable domain (missing parts from reference TRBV9 and TRBJ2-1): DSGVTQTPKHLITATGQRVTLRCSPRSGDLSVYWYQQSLDQGLQFLIQYYNGEERAKGNILERFSAQQFPDLHSELNLSSLELGDSALYFCASSPRLATNEQFFGPGTRLTVL.

The chain employs TRBV28 and TRBJ1-1, with D possibly being TRBD1 (5 bases). Germline-derived CDR1 and CDR2 are MDHEN and SYDVKM. This CDR3 has 17 residues. V lost 6 bases and J lost 3, with 23 bases in between. The CDR3 region is CASSAPQQAVGDTEAFF. For the CDR3, the DNA is TGTGCCAGCAGCGCCCCCCAACAGGCTGTTGGAGACACTGAAGCTTTCTTT.

Many counts were recorded for this clonotype. The genes are TRBV29-1 and TRBJ2-5, with 7 bases fitting TRBD1. Germline values: CDR1 SQVTM, CDR2 ANQGSEA. J gave up 0 bases and V 7 bases, and 5 bases lay outside the gene matches. The CDR3 has 13 residues. CDR3 amino acids: CSGIDRDQETQYF. CDR3 nucleotide sequence: TGCAGCGGCATAGACAGGGACCAAGAGACCCAGTACTTC.

In this sample, this clonotype turned up many times. This chain connects TRBV9 to TRBJ2-5; the D gene is possibly TRBD1 (5 bases). The germline V and J ends were trimmed by 3 bases and 1 base, with 13 bases remaining between them. This CDR3 spans 15 amino acids. The germline gives CDR1 SGDLS, CDR2 YYNGEE. CDR3 sequence reads: CASSEQVTSQETQYF. The DNA of the CDR3 is TGTGCCAGCAGCGAACAGGTTACGTCCCAAGAGACCCAGTACTTC.

This clonotype has at least ten counts. This chain uses TRBV27 with TRBJ2-7; tentatively, D is TRBD1 or TRBD2 (6 bases each). This CDR3 spans 16 amino acids. The V and J ends lost 3 bases and 5 bases respectively, with 20 bases between them. Germline V CDR1 and CDR2: MNHEY, SMNVEV (reference sequence). DNA of the CDR3: TGTGCCAGCAGTTTGGGGGGCGCATCCAACTCTGACGAGCAGTACTTC. Its translation is CASSLGGASNSDEQYF.

This clonotype was seen repeatedly, ten times or more. The rearrangement uses TRBV5-6 and TRBJ2-7; D remains ambiguous. The CDR3 has 16 amino acids. V shed 1 base and J shed 2 bases, with 16 bases lying between them. From germline, CDR1 is SGHDT and CDR2 YYEEEE. CDR3 coding DNA: TGTGCCAGCAGCTTGTCAACATGGTCGGAGACCTACGAGCAGTACTTC. This translates into CASSLSTWSETYEQYF.

This clonotype has a count of ten or more. The chain is built from TRBV6-2 or TRBV6-3 and TRBJ1-5; 7 bases line up with TRBD1. Looked up from germline, CDR1 is MNHEY and CDR2 is SVGEGT. This CDR3 is 18 amino acids long. V shed 0 bases and J 2 bases; nucleotides not matched to a gene: 10. The CDR3: CASSYSADRDVGNQPQHF. The CDR3 region has the DNA TGTGCCAGCAGTTACTCTGCCGACAGGGATGTTGGCAATCAGCCCCAGCATTTT.

This clonotype showed up many times. V usage is TRBV20-1 and J usage is TRBJ1-1; unclear D gene. V was cut by 3 bases and J by 1 base, with 12 bases left in between. The CDR3 runs 14 residues. The V gene's germline CDR1 is DFQATT and CDR2 SNEGSKA (reference sequence). CDR3 DNA sequence: TGCAGTGCTAGTGGGCCAGTGGGGAACACTGAAGCTTTCTTT. The encoded protein is CSASGPVGNTEAFF.

This clonotype was picked up many times. CDR3 amino acids: CASSQAGSYNSPLHF. The CDR3 region has the DNA TGTGCCAGCAGTCAGGCGGGTTCCTATAATTCACCCCTCCACTTT. The chain uses TRBV6-1 and TRBJ1-6, with D unclear. The V end was cut by 5 bases, the J end by 1 base, with 9 bases between. This CDR3 has 15 residues. CDR1 is MNHNS and CDR2 is SASEGT in the germline V gene.

This clonotype was detected many times. The rearrangement uses TRBV5-1 and TRBJ1-2; 7 nucleotides align to TRBD1. CDR3 length equals 15 residues. The germline V gene has CDR1 SGHRS and CDR2 YFSETQ. Trimming at V came to 4 bases and at J to 0 bases, leaving 6 bases not matched to a gene. CDR3 region: CASSLRQGPNYGYTF. The CDR3 DNA sequence: TGCGCCAGCAGCCTGAGACAGGGTCCTAACTATGGCTACACCTTC.

This clonotype occurred a few times. The genes are TRBV7-2 and TRBJ2-7; maybe TRBD1 (6 bases). Trimming shortened V by 1 base and J by 2 bases, and 12 bases separated the two germline ends. The germline gives CDR1 SGHTA, CDR2 FQGNSA. The CDR3 consists of 15 residues. The CDR3 region is CASSLEGVGAYEQYF. The CDR3 DNA follows: TGTGCCAGCAGCTTAGAGGGGGTCGGGGCCTACGAGCAGTACTTC.

This clonotype was seen many times. The chain couples TRBV29-1 to TRBJ1-2; perhaps TRBD1 as D (5 bases). CDR1 and CDR2 from the germline V gene are SQVTM and ANQGSEA. This CDR3 spans 12 amino acids. V lost 3 bases, J lost 4 bases, and 9 bases lay in between. The CDR3 protein is CSVEGGGYGYTF. In nucleotides, the CDR3 is TGCAGCGTTGAGGGGGGTGGCTATGGCTACACCTTC.

This clonotype was observed many times. V gene TRBV24-1 combines with J gene TRBJ1-2, with D tentatively TRBD1 (6 bases). In germline, CDR1 is KGHDR, CDR2 SFDVKD. The V end was cut by 4 bases, the J end by 0 bases, with 26 bases between. This CDR3 spans 20 amino acids. CDR3 sequence: CATSDRPGWGAPSSNYGYTF. The DNA for the CDR3 is TGTGCCACCAGTGACCGACCTGGCTGGGGGGCCCCTTCCTCTAACTATGGCTACACCTTC.

This chain joins TRBV28 and TRBJ2-7; a weak D match, TRBD2 (6 bases). Germline lookup yields CDR1 MDHEN and CDR2 SYDVKM. The ends were cut back, 6 bases at V and 5 bases at J, with 14 bases in the middle. The CDR3 length is 13 residues. CDR3 sequence (DNA): TGTGCCAGCAGCTATTCTAGCGTACACGAGCAGTACTTC. It encodes CASSYSSVHEQYF.

This clonotype was detected many times. The rearrangement links TRBV6-1 to TRBJ2-7; the match to TRBD1 covers 7 bases. J was trimmed by 3 bases and V by 5 bases; bases with no gene match: 4. Germline assignment: CDR1 MNHNS and CDR2 SASEGT. This CDR3 region has 13 residues. This chain's CDR3 is CASSPGGFYEQYF. CDR3 DNA: TGTGCCAGCAGTCCAGGGGGATTCTACGAGCAGTACTTC.

This clonotype was seen repeatedly, ten times or more. The chain links TRBV20-1 to TRBJ2-7; D ambiguous. CDR1 is DFQATT, CDR2 SNEGSKA, per germline (reference sequence). This CDR3 has 11 residues. Trimming removed 5 bases from V and 5 bases from J, with 10 bases in between. The CDR3 bases are TGCAGTGCTGAGTTGCAGGACGAGCAGTACTTC. This sequence encodes CSAELQDEQYF.

This clonotype was recorded at least ten times. The J gene is TRBJ1-6, the V gene TRBV30, with a tentative D call TRBD1 (5 bases). Per the germline V gene, CDR1 is GTSNPN and CDR2 is SVGIG (reference sequence). The V end lost 0 bases, the J end lost 14 bases, and 14 bases lay between the germline ends. The CDR3 covers 13 residues. CDR3 bases: TGTGCCTGGAGTGTACGGGGAGGGACCACCCTCCACTTT. Protein sequence: CAWSVRGGTTLHF.

This clonotype was observed at least ten times. The chain joins TRBV20-1 to TRBJ1-1; 7 bases line up with TRBD1. The CDR3 has 14 residues. In germline, CDR1 is DFQATT, CDR2 SNEGSKA (reference sequence). With V trimmed by 6 bases and J by 0 bases, 7 bases remained unmatched. The DNA of the CDR3 is TGCAGTGCCAATCCGACAGGGATGAACACTGAAGCTTTCTTT. Its translation is CSANPTGMNTEAFF.

As regards this clonotype: Germline is not matched at one junction end, which may reflect a read error. The CDR3 coding sequence is TGTGCCAGTACGACAGGGGTGCACGACTACATCTTC. It translates to CASTTGVHDYIF. V is TRBV19 and J is TRBJ1-2; 8 bases match TRBD1. There are 12 residues in the CDR3. Germline CDR1 is LNHDA and CDR2 is SQIVND (reference sequence).

This clonotype showed up many times. The rearrangement uses TRBV7-3 and TRBJ1-1; no firm D call. Germline CDR1 is SGHTA and CDR2 is FQGTGA. The CDR3 spans 13 residues. The germline V and J ends were trimmed by 4 bases and 6 bases, with 12 bases remaining between them. CDR3 nucleotides: TGTGCCAGCAGCTCCTCCCCGAGGGCTGAAGCTTTCTTT. The encoded protein is CASSSSPRAEAFF. The entire variable domain, with the rest obtained from reference TRBV7-3 and TRBJ1-1, is as follows: GAGVSQTPSNKVTEKGKYVELRCDPISGHTALYWYRQSLGQGPEFLIYFQGTGAADDSGLPNDRFFAVRPEGSVSTLKIQRTERGDSAVYLCASSSSPRAEAFFGQGTRLTVV.